This T cell receptor beta chain was obtained from a study of blood T cells in healthy people across ages. Researchers collected 9.5 to 10 milliliters of peripheral blood from every single donor. Alongside a J-beta primer mix, a sample-barcoded 5' primer served in a second PCR lasting about 7 to 11 cycles. TCRdb redid the calling of the 5' RACE reads with MiXCR, one entry per CDR3 protein. The sample shows 650,000 to 1,000,000 distinct CDR3 sequences, roughly 34% of them seen only once. Study-wide findings and caveats: Higher diversity, along with more naive CD4+ cells, distinguished long-lived donors from aged donors. A roughly linear fall in TCR beta diversity per million T cells was seen with increasing age. Naive and antigen-experienced cells were not separated, limiting conclusive comparison.

This clonotype has ten or more counts. What it binds is not known. The sequencing sample was made of blood. The sequence came from a young man in good health.

Here the CDR3 reads CASSSPGQALLNSYEQYF. The DNA for the CDR3 is TGTGCCAGCAGCTCACCGGGACAGGCCCTCCTCAACTCCTACGAGCAGTACTTC. V usage is TRBV7-2 and J usage is TRBJ2-7; 8 nucleotides align to TRBD1. After removal of 4 bases from V and 0 bases from J, the junction contained 14 bases not matched to a gene. The CDR3 spans 18 residues. CDR1 SGHTA and CDR2 FQGNSA come from the germline V gene.